This T cell receptor (beta chain) came from a study of T cell responses to AZD1222 COVID-19 vaccine. Study-wide points: Nearly half of spike-specific TCRs reportedly go after variant regions that carry no mutations. Regions 160-218 and 743-854 dominated among vaccine-associated CD4 TCRs spanning spike.

Only in-frame clones appear in the TCRdb table, and some are missing; sequencing was by immunoSEQ multiplex PCR. The sample gives some 200,000 clones, roughly 91% of which show up once; around 1% is in the top ten. The CDR3 has 15 amino acids. With 4 bases clipped from V and 2 bases from J, the junction kept 8 bases outside the gene matches. The V gene's germline CDR1 is SGHNT and CDR2 YYREEE (reference sequence). On this clone itself: The antigen remains unidentified.

The specimen comprised peripheral blood, sampled on day 0 of MenACWY control vaccination. This TCR came from an adult in good health. J is TRBJ1-1 and V is TRBV5-4, with 7 bases fitting TRBD1. CDR3 bases: TGTGCCAGCAGCGCTCTAGGACAGGCAAACACTGAAGCTTTCTTT. Translation: CASSALGQANTEAFF.